These 23 T cell receptor beta chains share one sample of origin, sequenced in a study of blood T cell repertoires in COVID-19. Generated by immunoSEQ multiplex PCR, the TCRdb table keeps only in-frame clones and is missing some. The table has some 50,000 clones, about 85% seen once. The sequenced material came from peripheral blood. These receptors were obtained from a man over 45 with acute or convalescent COVID-19.

This chain connects TRBV4-1 to TRBJ2-7; no reliable D call. The CDR3 extends over 15 amino acids. Germline CDR1 reads MGHRA; CDR2 reads YSYEKL. Trimming left V 5 bases short and J 0 bases short, with 14 bases between. CDR3 sequence reads: CASSSNLRGSYEQYF. DNA of the CDR3: TGCGCCAGCAGCTCAAACCTCCGCGGCTCCTACGAGCAGTACTTC.

The J gene is TRBJ1-6, the V gene TRBV27; D is ambiguous. Germline-derived CDR1 and CDR2 are MNHEY and SMNVEV (reference sequence). The CDR3 covers 16 residues. V lost 3 bases and J 5 bases, leaving 14 bases between the germline ends. The CDR3: CASSLRVAENNSPLHF. Here the CDR3 DNA reads TGTGCCAGCAGTTTGCGGGTCGCGGAAAATAATTCACCCCTCCACTTT.

The gene calls are TRBV7-6 and TRBJ2-3; TRBD2 aligns across 8 bases. Trimming at V came to 1 base and at J to 3 bases, leaving 9 bases not matched to a gene. Germline CDR1 is SGHVS and CDR2 is FNYEAQ. The length of the CDR3 is 17 residues. The CDR3 DNA follows: TGTGCCAGCAGCTTAGTTCCAGGCGGGGGGACGACAGATACGCAGTATTTT. This translates into CASSLVPGGGTTDTQYF.

V and J are TRBV6-1 and TRBJ2-7; TRBD2 aligns across 16 bases. The germline gives CDR1 MNHNS, CDR2 SASEGT. The CDR3 consists of 18 residues. V shed 3 bases, J shed 2 bases, and the junction held 7 bases outside the gene matches. CDR3 protein: CASSEGLAGGVLAYEQYF. CDR3 bases: TGTGCCAGCAGTGAGGGACTAGCGGGAGGGGTTTTGGCCTACGAGCAGTACTTC.

The rearrangement uses TRBV7-6 and TRBJ2-7, with TRBD2 identical over 7 bases. The CDR3 runs to 12 residues. CDR1 and CDR2 (germline): SGHVS, FNYEAQ. With 5 bases clipped from V and 6 bases from J, the junction kept 4 bases outside the gene matches. The CDR3 here is CASSLSGTEQYF. CDR3 in DNA: TGTGCCAGCAGCCTCAGCGGGACCGAGCAGTACTTC. The full variable domain, its missing parts supplied by reference TRBV7-6 and TRBJ2-7, is GAGVSQSPRYKVTKRGQDVALRCDPISGHVSLYWYRQALGQGPEFLTYFNYEAQQDKSGLPNDRFSAERPEGSISTLTIQRTEQRDSAMYRCASSLSGTEQYFGPGTRLTVT.

The chain recombines TRBV19 with TRBJ1-4, with D tentatively TRBD1 (6 bases). V was trimmed by 5 bases and J by 5 bases, leaving 12 bases between them. CDR1 is LNHDA and CDR2 is SQIVND in the germline V gene (reference sequence). The CDR3 length is 14 residues. This chain's CDR3 is CASSSYRENEKLFF. Written as DNA, the CDR3 is TGTGCCAGTAGTTCCTACAGGGAGAATGAAAAACTGTTTTTT.

In this sample, this clone turned up a few times. The junction and the germline gene differ at one end; a read error may be behind it. V is TRBV28 and J is TRBJ1-5; 7 positions agree with TRBD1. Germline V CDR1 and CDR2: MDHEN, SYDVKM. The CDR3 has 17 residues. CDR3 nucleotide sequence: TGTGCCAGCAGCCCAGGGGGGAAGCCCTCCGGCAAACAGCCCCAGCATTTT. It codes for CASSPGGKPSGKQPQHF.

The chain carries TRBV11-2 and TRBJ2-7; 9 bases agree with TRBD1. The CDR3 has 15 residues. Germline lookup yields CDR1 SGHAT and CDR2 FQNNGV. With V trimmed by 4 bases and J by 2 bases, 6 bases remained unmatched. The CDR3 bases are TGTGCCAGCAGCTCACTCCGGACAGGGGCCTACGAGCAGTACTTC. Amino acid sequence: CASSSLRTGAYEQYF.

The genes are TRBV2 and TRBJ2-5; 15 nucleotides line up with TRBD2. The germline V gene encodes CDR1 SNHLY and CDR2 FYNNEI. The J segment lost 5 bases and the V segment lost 4 bases, leaving 2 bases of the junction unmatched. This CDR3 is built from 15 residues. CDR3 sequence reads: CASSGTSGGAETQYF. DNA of the CDR3: TGTGCCAGCAGTGGGACTAGCGGGGGGGCCGAGACCCAGTACTTC. Full variable domain (remainder filled in from reference TRBV2 and TRBJ2-5): EPEVTQTPSHQVTQMGQEVILRCVPISNHLYFYWYRQILGQKVEFLVSFYNNEISEKSEIFDDQFSVERPDGSNFTLKIRSTKLEDSAMYFCASSGTSGGAETQYFGPGTRLLVL.

This clone was recorded only once. This chain connects TRBV10-2 to TRBJ2-3; the match to TRBD2 covers 11 bases. The CDR3 spans 14 residues. Per the germline V gene, CDR1 is WSHSY and CDR2 is SAAADI. V was pared by 2 bases and J by 5 bases, with 0 bases of the junction left unmatched. CDR3 bases: TGCGCCAGCAGTGAGGGACTAGCGGGAGATACGCAGTATTTT. Its protein is CASSEGLAGDTQYF.

This CDR3 is CASSTGTYTEAFF. The CDR3 nucleotides read TGTGCCAGCAGCACCGGGACATACACTGAAGCTTTCTTT. The chain links TRBV12-3 or TRBV12-4 to TRBJ1-1; D perhaps matches TRBD1 (6 bases). Trimming took off 6 bases at V and 3 bases at J, with 11 bases between the two ends. The CDR3 has 13 residues.

V usage is TRBV5-1 and J usage is TRBJ1-4; tentative D call: TRBD1 (6 bases). Trimming left V 4 bases short and J 7 bases short, with 20 bases between. Per the germline V gene, CDR1 is SGHRS and CDR2 is YFSETQ. The CDR3 length is 16 residues. For the CDR3, the DNA is TGCGCCAGCAGCCCCCATGAGGGGGAGAGTGGTGAAAAACTGTTTTTT. Its translation is CASSPHEGESGEKLFF.

This chain uses TRBV28 with TRBJ2-3; TRBD2 agrees at 9 bases. Germline assignment: CDR1 MDHEN and CDR2 SYDVKM. J gave up 4 bases and V 2 bases, and 1 base lay outside the gene matches. CDR3 length: 14 amino acids. The CDR3 DNA sequence: TGTGCCAGCAGTTTAGCGGGAGGGCCAGATACGCAGTATTTT. This codes for CASSLAGGPDTQYF.

The chain has TRBV28 and TRBJ2-7; D may be TRBD1 (5 bases). Trimming shortened V by 8 bases and J by 0 bases, and 11 bases separated the two germline ends. The CDR3 is made up of 13 amino acids. Germline CDR1 and CDR2: MDHEN and SYDVKM. CDR3 in DNA: TGTGCCAGCTGGGCAGGGCTCTCCTACGAGCAGTACTTC. This gives the protein CASWAGLSYEQYF.

The chain links TRBV5-1 to TRBJ1-1; 7 bases match TRBD1. V lost 4 bases to trimming and J lost 8 bases; unmatched junction nucleotides: 23. CDR3 length: 18 residues. The germline V gene encodes CDR1 SGHRS and CDR2 YFSETQ. Here the CDR3 reads CASSPVSDTGVWRREAFF. The CDR3, as DNA: TGCGCCAGCAGCCCAGTATCTGATACAGGGGTCTGGCGTCGGGAAGCTTTCTTT.

The V gene is TRBV4-1, the J gene TRBJ2-7; TRBD2 aligns across 9 bases. CDR1 and CDR2 (germline): MGHRA, YSYEKL. This CDR3 is built from 14 residues. V shed 4 bases, J shed 3 bases, and the junction held 4 bases outside the gene matches. CDR3 in amino acids: CASSPGLAVYEQYF. For the CDR3, the DNA is TGCGCCAGCAGCCCGGGACTAGCAGTCTACGAGCAGTACTTC.

The CDR3 coding sequence is TGTGCCAGCAGCTTAGAAGCCTCTGAGCAGTTCTTC. Translation: CASSLEASEQFF. The genes are TRBV7-8 and TRBJ2-1; no firm D call. This CDR3 has 12 residues. Germline loops: CDR1 SGHVS, CDR2 FQNEAQ. Trimming took 1 base from V and 9 from J, leaving 7 bases between them.

The CDR3 loop reads CATPTEGTGGTQYF. CDR3 coding DNA: TGTGCCACCCCTACGGAAGGGACCGGGGGTACGCAGTATTTT. The rearrangement joins TRBV2 to TRBJ2-3, with D possibly matching TRBD2 (6 bases). This CDR3 has 14 residues. V shed 10 bases and J shed 8 bases, with 22 bases lying between them. Germline-derived CDR1 and CDR2 are SNHLY and FYNNEI.

The rearrangement links TRBV5-4 to TRBJ1-6, with D tentatively TRBD1 (6 bases). The V end lost 4 bases, the J end lost 6 bases, and 11 bases lay between the germline ends. This CDR3 has 14 residues. The V gene's germline CDR1 is SGHNT and CDR2 YYREEE (reference sequence). The CDR3 DNA reads as TGTGCCAGCAGCACAGACAGGATTAATTCACCCCTCCACTTT. Its protein is CASSTDRINSPLHF.

The chain links TRBV10-1 to TRBJ2-1; D possibly corresponds to TRBD1 (6 bases). The V end lost 5 bases, the J end lost 10 bases, and 15 bases lay between the germline ends. This CDR3 contains 13 residues. Germline assignment: CDR1 WNHNN and CDR2 SYGVQD (reference sequence). CDR3 sequence (DNA): TGCGCCAGCAGTACGAACAGGGTCGGAGAGCAGTTCTTC. Translated: CASSTNRVGEQFF.

The gene calls are TRBV6-5 and TRBJ1-1; 7 bases fit TRBD1. Germline assignment: CDR1 MNHEY and CDR2 SVGAGI. Losses at the gene ends were 7 bases for V and 3 bases for J; bases not matched to a gene: 11. This CDR3 is built from 15 residues. CDR3 protein: CASKPFTGADTEAFF. The CDR3 region has the DNA TGTGCCAGCAAACCTTTTACAGGGGCGGACACTGAAGCTTTCTTT.

The gene calls are TRBV28 and TRBJ2-2; TRBD1 aligns across 7 bases. This CDR3 region has 13 residues. Germline CDR1 and CDR2: MDHEN and SYDVKM. The J segment lost 5 bases and the V segment lost 10 bases, leaving 7 bases of the junction unmatched. The CDR3 DNA sequence: TGTGCCACTCCGGGACAGAGAACCGGGGAGCTGTTTTTT. Amino acids: CATPGQRTGELFF.

V is TRBV19 and J is TRBJ2-7; TRBD1 matches at 9 bases. Germline assignment: CDR1 LNHDA and CDR2 SQIVND (reference sequence). Trimming at V came to 2 bases and at J to 2 bases, leaving 4 bases not matched to a gene. There are 15 residues in the CDR3. This CDR3 is CASSINTGGPYEQYF. CDR3 in DNA: TGTGCCAGTAGTATAAACACAGGGGGCCCCTACGAGCAGTACTTC.